What follows is one T cell receptor beta chain and its context. In the original processing: Amplification of reference gene primers provided the estimated nucleated cell counts. TCRdb's copy holds only in-frame clones and misses some; the assay was immunoSEQ multiplex PCR. The V and J calls and clone size come from that table; D and trimming were worked out from the DNA. Here the sample spans around 26,000 clones, under 90% being singletons. These data belong to a study of blood T cell repertoires in COVID-19. Study summary: The study drew acute and convalescent COVID-19 samples from the United States, Italy and Spain.

The V and J ends lost 4 bases and 2 bases respectively, with 9 bases between them. Germline V lookup: CDR1 PRHDT, CDR2 FYEKMQ (reference sequence). The CDR3 is made up of 13 amino acids. This TCR was recovered from a human donor in a cohort sampled during active COVID-19. The rearrangement uses TRBV13 and TRBJ2-7, with TRBD1 as a possible D gene (5 bases). The sequenced material came from peripheral blood. The DNA of the CDR3 is TGTGCCAGCAGCTCCCAGGGCGCCTACGAGCAGTACTTC. Translation gives CASSSQGAYEQYF.